The clone carrying this TCR beta chain has ten or more counts. Antigen unknown. Full-length variable regions came from constant-region reverse primers plus semi-nested Nested Universal Primer A PCR. TCRdb redid the calling of the 5' RACE reads with MiXCR, one entry per CDR3 protein. The repertoire holds fewer than 75,000 distinct CDR3 sequences, with approximately 26% as singletons. Findings of the study overall: The TCR gene usage of tumor memory CD4+ T cells clustered together with blood and lymph node memory CD4+ cells and with lymph node naive CD4+ cells.

Tregs were sorted as CD4+CD25+CD127-/low cells. Sequenced sample: tumor-infiltrating Tregs sorted from the breast tumor. This sequence was found in a female donor with breast cancer.

The CDR3 reads CASSLWMVGGRYQETQYF. CDR3 nucleotide sequence: TGTGCCAGCAGCTTATGGATGGTTGGCGGGAGATATCAAGAGACCCAGTACTTC. V usage is TRBV7-2 and J usage is TRBJ2-5, with TRBD2 matching over 7 bases. Trimming cost V 2 bases and J 2 bases; bases outside gene matches: 14. The CDR3 length is 18 residues. From germline, CDR1 is SGHTA and CDR2 FQGNSA. The entire variable domain, with the rest obtained from reference TRBV7-2 and TRBJ2-5, is as follows: GAGVSQSPSNKVTEKGKDVELRCDPISGHTALYWYRQSLGQGLEFLIYFQGNSAPDKSGLPSDRFSAERTGGSVSTLTIQRTQQEDSAVYLCASSLWMVGGRYQETQYFGPGTRLLVL.